These 20 T cell receptor beta chains share one sample of origin, sequenced in a study of control samples from healthy donors and cancer patients. Generated by immunoSEQ multiplex PCR, the TCRdb table keeps only in-frame clones and is missing some. The profile shows fewer than 500,000 clones, approximately 90% of them singletons. The sample comprised PBMCs. The receptors were gathered from a man in his forties or fifties with head and neck cancer.

This chain links TRBV28 with TRBJ2-1, with TRBD2 matching over 12 bases. The V gene end was trimmed by 5 bases and the J gene end by 2 bases; junction bases not matched to a gene: 4. The CDR3 contains 16 residues. In germline, CDR1 is MDHEN, CDR2 SYDVKM. CDR3 bases: TGTGCCAGCAGTCTGCGACTAGCGGGAGCCTACAATGAGCAGTTCTTC. This codes for CASSLRLAGAYNEQFF.

The J gene is TRBJ2-2, the V gene TRBV10-1; D may correspond to TRBD1 or TRBD2 (5 bases each). Germline assignment: CDR1 WNHNN and CDR2 SYGVQD (reference sequence). V was trimmed by 4 bases and J by 5 bases, leaving 14 bases between them. This CDR3 is 15 amino acids long. CDR3 DNA sequence: TGCGCCAGCAGTGTTTCGGGACCGATAACCGGGGAGCTGTTTTTT. This encodes CASSVSGPITGELFF.

About this clone: Other DNA sequences of this sample code for an identical CDR3. V usage is TRBV21-1 and J usage is TRBJ1-1; the table's D call, TRBD1, has no DNA check behind it. TRBV21-1 is marked as a pseudogene. This CDR3 region has 15 residues. The CDR3 sequence is CASSKVVRVGAEAFF. Written as DNA, the CDR3 is TGTGCCAGCAGCAAGGTGGTCAGGGTTGGTGCTGAAGCTTTCTTT.

The chain is built from TRBV19 and TRBJ2-2, with TRBD1 matching 9 bases. Trimming took 1 base from V and 6 from J; bases not matched to a gene: 6. The germline V gene encodes CDR1 LNHDA and CDR2 SQIVND (reference sequence). This CDR3 is 16 amino acids long. CDR3 amino acids: CASSIAVTGGSGELFF. The CDR3 DNA follows: TGTGCCAGTAGTATAGCAGTGACAGGGGGGTCCGGGGAGCTGTTTTTT.

This clone was seen a single time. The chain combines TRBV19 with TRBJ2-7, with 9 bases identical to TRBD1. The V gene end was trimmed by 8 bases and the J gene end by 4 bases; junction bases not matched to a gene: 3. Germline CDR1 LNHDA, CDR2 SQIVND (reference sequence). The CDR3 is made up of 12 amino acids. The CDR3 DNA reads TGTGCCAGTGGGGGACAGGGTTACGAGCAGTACTTC. Encoded protein: CASGGQGYEQYF.

V usage is TRBV13 and J usage is TRBJ1-1; perhaps TRBD1 as D (6 bases). CDR1 and CDR2 (germline): PRHDT, FYEKMQ (reference sequence). V lost 2 bases and J 3 bases, leaving 13 bases between the germline ends. The length of the CDR3 is 15 residues. The CDR3 DNA follows: TGTGCCAGCAGCTTATACCGGGACACCTACACTGAAGCTTTCTTT. Translated: CASSLYRDTYTEAFF.

V usage is TRBV30 and J usage is TRBJ1-2; tentatively, D is TRBD1 (6 bases). Trimming shortened V by 0 bases and J by 4 bases, and 15 bases separated the two germline ends. The CDR3 consists of 15 residues. CDR1 and CDR2 from the germline V gene are GTSNPN and SVGIG (reference sequence). CDR3 sequence: CAWSVLGAASYGYTF. The CDR3 region has the DNA TGTGCCTGGAGTGTACTGGGGGCGGCGTCCTATGGCTACACCTTC.

The rearrangement links TRBV7-8 to TRBJ2-7; the D is unclear. The CDR3 is 13 residues long. CDR1 SGHVS and CDR2 FQNEAQ come from the germline V gene. The V end was cut by 5 bases, the J end by 6 bases, with 14 bases between. The DNA for the CDR3 is TGTGCCAGCAGCGTATTAGACCGGGCCGAGCAGTACTTC. Its protein product is CASSVLDRAEQYF. Drawing the rest from reference TRBV7-8 and TRBJ2-7, the complete variable domain is GAGVSQSPRYKVAKRGQDVALRCDPISGHVSLFWYQQALGQGPEFLTYFQNEAQLDKSGLPSDRFFAERPEGSVSTLKIQRTQQEDSAVYLCASSVLDRAEQYFGPGTRLTVT.

This sequence joins TRBV6-2 or TRBV6-3 and TRBJ2-1; 8 positions match TRBD2. The CDR3 is 14 residues long. The V gene end was trimmed by 5 bases and the J gene end by 9 bases; junction bases not matched to a gene: 9. Germline V lookup: CDR1 MNHEY, CDR2 SVGEGT. The CDR3 coding sequence is TGTGCCAGCAGTCGGGGGGGGCAGTGGGGTGAGCAGTTCTTC. Protein sequence: CASSRGGQWGEQFF.

The J gene is TRBJ2-7, the V gene TRBV30; 9 bases map to TRBD2. CDR3 length equals 14 residues. Unmatched junction bases numbered 4, after V lost 0 bases and J lost 4 bases. Germline lookup yields CDR1 GTSNPN and CDR2 SVGIG (reference sequence). The CDR3 spells CAWSVSGRIYEQYF. DNA for the CDR3: TGTGCCTGGAGTGTTAGCGGGAGAATATACGAGCAGTACTTC.

This chain joins TRBV6-5 and TRBJ2-1; D call uncertain. Trimming shortened V by 2 bases and J by 8 bases, and 4 bases separated the two germline ends. CDR3 length: 11 residues. The germline CDR1 and CDR2 sequences are MNHEY and SVGAGI. For the CDR3, the DNA is TGTGCCAGCAGTTACGGGTATGAGCAGTTCTTC. Amino acid sequence: CASSYGYEQFF.

This chain connects TRBV4-3 to TRBJ1-4, with no clear D. Looked up from germline, CDR1 is LGHNA and CDR2 is YSLEER. CDR3 length: 15 amino acids. Trimming removed 0 bases from V and 0 bases from J, with 5 bases in between. The CDR3 coding sequence is TGCGCCAGCAGCCAAGAGGGTGCAACTAATGAAAAACTGTTTTTT. Protein: CASSQEGATNEKLFF.

V gene TRBV28 combines with J gene TRBJ2-7, with D possibly matching TRBD2 (7 bases). V gave up 6 bases and J gave up 4 bases, with 19 bases separating them. The CDR3 has 15 residues. CDR1 and CDR2 (germline): MDHEN, SYDVKM. The CDR3 loop is CASSLYRKGGYEQYF. In DNA form, the CDR3 reads TGTGCCAGCAGCCTTTACAGAAAGGGGGGGTACGAGCAGTACTTC.

The chain is built from TRBV7-3 and TRBJ2-1, with 13 bases matching TRBD2. CDR1 is SGHTA, CDR2 FQGTGA, per germline. The V segment lost 5 bases and the J segment 6 bases; nucleotides outside the gene matches: 4. This CDR3 spans 15 amino acids. The CDR3 region has the DNA TGTGCCAGCAGCCAGACTAGCGGGGGGCGCAATGAGCAGTTCTTC. Its protein product is CASSQTSGGRNEQFF.

The genes are TRBV11-2 and TRBJ2-2; 7 nucleotides line up with TRBD1. The CDR3 sequence is 15 residues long. The ends lost 3 bases at V and 3 bases at J; junction bases unmatched: 4. From germline, CDR1 is SGHAT and CDR2 FQNNGV. The CDR3 sequence is CASSFRRGYTGELFF. The DNA for the CDR3 is TGTGCCAGCAGCTTCCGCAGGGGGTACACCGGGGAGCTGTTTTTT.

The genes are TRBV5-1 and TRBJ1-6, with TRBD1 matching over 8 bases. V gave up 4 bases and J gave up 5 bases; unmatched junction bases: 5. Germline CDR1 is SGHRS and CDR2 is YFSETQ. CDR3 length equals 15 residues. CDR3 residues: CASSQRTGHNSPLHF. The CDR3 DNA is TGCGCCAGCAGCCAGCGGACAGGGCATAATTCACCCCTCCACTTT.

The chain links TRBV5-8 to TRBJ1-1; tentative D call: TRBD1 (5 bases). The V end lost 7 bases, the J end lost 0 bases, and 10 bases lay between the germline ends. This CDR3 comprises 13 residues. Germline CDR1 is SGHTS and CDR2 is YDEGEE. As DNA, the CDR3 is TGTGCCAGCGAAAGACAGATGAACACTGAAGCTTTCTTT. Translated: CASERQMNTEAFF.

A few counts support this clone. The rearrangement joins TRBV6-2 or TRBV6-3 to TRBJ1-6; maybe TRBD1 (5 bases). The CDR3 has 16 residues. CDR1 MNHEY and CDR2 SVGEGT come from the germline V gene. The V end was cut by 4 bases, the J end by 1 base, with 11 bases between. The CDR3 bases are TGTGCCAGCAGTTCGGGGGTGATATCCTATAATTCACCCCTCCACTTT. Translated, it gives CASSSGVISYNSPLHF.

The chain is built from TRBV4-2 and TRBJ2-7, with TRBD1 matching over 7 bases. J lost 2 bases, V lost 5 bases, and 9 bases had no gene match. The V gene's germline CDR1 is LGHNA and CDR2 YNFKEQ. The CDR3 spans 15 residues. The CDR3 loop is CASSRSRDSPYEQYF. The CDR3 DNA reads TGTGCCAGCAGCAGAAGCCGGGACAGTCCCTACGAGCAGTACTTC.

This chain uses TRBV5-4 with TRBJ2-1; 8 bases line up with TRBD1. V was clipped by 4 bases and J by 1 base; unmatched bases: 4. This CDR3 spans 15 amino acids. CDR1 and CDR2 from the germline V gene are SGHNT and YYREEE (reference sequence). The CDR3, as DNA: TGTGCCAGCAGCAGTGGACAGGGTTCCTACAATGAGCAGTTCTTC. Translated: CASSSGQGSYNEQFF.